The present T cell receptor beta chain was sequenced within a study of T cells in Graves' hyperthyroidism and ophthalmopathy. Study-level results: In validation, the model predicted ophthalmopathy. These predictions came a median roughly 7.1 months before onset.

Patients aged 18 to 65 had newly diagnosed hyperthyroidism that had lasted under 2 months. Only a few counts were recorded for this clonotype. Its antigen is undetermined. The CDR3 is made up of 15 amino acids. Trimming pared 0 bases from V and 5 bases from J, leaving 12 bases between. Germline CDR1 is SGDLS and CDR2 is YYNGEE. Amplified TCR beta CDR3 regions came from RNA transcripts. First-round RT-PCR targeting the TCR CDR3 was performed with the HTBI primer set. A single record per CDR3 protein comes from TCRdb applying MiXCR to the multiplex PCR reads. The sample holds about 560,000 distinct CDR3 sequences, 14% seen once.

The chain combines TRBV9 with TRBJ1-5; tentative D call: TRBD1 (6 bases). This clonotype was sampled from a woman aged 40-49 years with Graves' hyperthyroidism. Sequenced input: blood. The CDR3, as DNA: TGTGCCAGCAGCGTAGGGGAAGGGGGATATCAGCCCCAGCATTTT. Translating gives CASSVGEGGYQPQHF.